Listed here are 11 T cell receptor beta chains from one sample, sequenced in a study of CD8+ T cells in alopecia areata. After isolation, RNA underwent reverse transcription to generate cDNA as the sequencing template. Only in-frame clones appear in the TCRdb table, and some are missing; sequencing was by immunoSEQ multiplex PCR. The sample lists around 120,000 clones, about 46% seen once, with over 9.5% in the top ten. The material sequenced was NKG2D-low CD8+ T cells sorted from blood. All receptors come from a human donor with alopecia areata.

V is TRBV29-1 and J is TRBJ2-7, with D perhaps matching TRBD1 or TRBD2 (7 bases each). V gave up 0 bases and J gave up 5 bases, with 14 bases separating them. Germline CDR1 is SQVTM and CDR2 is ANQGSEA. The CDR3 is 14 residues long. Written as DNA, the CDR3 is TGCAGCGTTGAAGATCTCCCAGGGGGGGACGAGCAGTACTTC. As protein: CSVEDLPGGDEQYF.

The rearrangement uses TRBV9 and TRBJ2-5; D is unclear. Deletions cut 4 bases from V and 4 bases from J, with 11 bases between. Germline CDR1 is SGDLS and CDR2 is YYNGEE. The CDR3 sequence is 13 residues long. The CDR3 protein is CASSSLSAETQYF. CDR3 coding DNA: TGTGCCAGCAGCTCCTTGTCCGCAGAGACCCAGTACTTC.

The chain has TRBV29-1 and TRBJ2-1, with 10 bases that match TRBD2. Germline V gene lookup returns CDR1 SQVTM and CDR2 ANQGSEA. Unmatched junction bases numbered 11, after V lost 0 bases and J lost 9 bases. CDR3 length: 16 amino acids. The CDR3 DNA follows: TGCAGCGTTGAAGATAGGTTGCTAGCGGGAGAGGGTGAGCAGTTCTTC. Amino acids: CSVEDRLLAGEGEQFF.

This clone has only a few counts. The DNA for the CDR3 is TGTGCCAGCAGCTTAGCCGCGGGACAGCAGTATTTT. Translation gives CASSLAAGQQYF. The chain joins TRBV7-9 to TRBJ2-3; D may correspond to TRBD1 or TRBD2 (6 bases each). The germline V gene encodes CDR1 SEHNR and CDR2 FQNEAQ (reference sequence). Trimming cost V 0 bases and J 11 bases, with 9 bases left between them. The CDR3 extends over 12 amino acids.

The V and J genes are TRBV9 and TRBJ2-5, with TRBD1 identical over 9 bases. Germline CDR1 and CDR2: SGDLS and YYNGEE. This CDR3 spans 15 amino acids. J lost 2 bases, V lost 4 bases, and 6 bases had no gene match. The DNA of the CDR3 is TGTGCCAGCAGCCAGAGGGACAGGGTTCAAGAGACCCAGTACTTC. Its translation: CASSQRDRVQETQYF.

This rearrangement joins TRBV29-1 to TRBJ2-3; possible D gene TRBD2, 6 bases. Trimming shortened V by 2 bases and J by 2 bases, and 23 bases separated the two germline ends. The V gene's germline CDR1 is SQVTM and CDR2 ANQGSEA. The CDR3 extends over 18 amino acids. The CDR3 DNA is TGCAGCGTTGAATTACAGTCCAGAGGGGCGGGGACCACAGATACGCAGTATTTT. Translation: CSVELQSRGAGTTDTQYF.

This clone was detected only a few times. A read error may account for a junction end that differs from germline. This sequence joins TRBV29-1 and TRBJ2-7; perhaps TRBD2 as D (5 bases). Germline-derived CDR1 and CDR2 are SQVTM and ANQGSEA. The CDR3 has 8 amino acids. Here the CDR3 DNA reads TGCAGCGTTTCAACCGGGGACTTC. Translating gives CSVSTGDF.

The rearrangement links TRBV30 to TRBJ2-7; D is perhaps TRBD1 (6 bases). The germline CDR1 and CDR2 sequences are GTSNPN and SVGIG (reference sequence). Trimming removed 8 bases from V and 4 bases from J, with 9 bases in between. This CDR3 spans 10 amino acids. The CDR3 DNA reads TGTGCCACAGGGAGTTACGAGCAGTACTTC. Its protein is CATGSYEQYF.

The chain combines TRBV5-1 with TRBJ2-7; D not certain. CDR3 size: 13 residues. In germline, CDR1 is SGHRS, CDR2 YFSETQ. Trimming stripped 0 bases from V and 7 bases from J, with 11 bases between. The CDR3 here is CASSLVVWGEQYF. Here the CDR3 DNA reads TGCGCCAGCAGCTTGGTAGTATGGGGAGAGCAGTACTTC.

In its sample, this clone was seen a few times. The chain is built from TRBV29-1 and TRBJ2-3, with 14 nucleotides matching TRBD2. V lost 4 bases and J lost 2; bases outside the gene matches: 2. Germline loops: CDR1 SQVTM, CDR2 ANQGSEA. CDR3 length: 15 residues. In DNA form, the CDR3 reads TGCAGCGTTGTGGGACTAGCGGGAGCCACAGATACGCAGTATTTT. Residues: CSVVGLAGATDTQYF.

The chain recombines TRBV29-1 with TRBJ2-1, with D unclear. Trimming stripped 1 base from V and 5 bases from J, with 12 bases between. Germline-derived CDR1 and CDR2 are SQVTM and ANQGSEA. This CDR3 has 14 amino acids. CDR3 DNA: TGCAGCGTTGAAGGGTTAGGAACCGACAATGAGCAGTTCTTC. Protein: CSVEGLGTDNEQFF.